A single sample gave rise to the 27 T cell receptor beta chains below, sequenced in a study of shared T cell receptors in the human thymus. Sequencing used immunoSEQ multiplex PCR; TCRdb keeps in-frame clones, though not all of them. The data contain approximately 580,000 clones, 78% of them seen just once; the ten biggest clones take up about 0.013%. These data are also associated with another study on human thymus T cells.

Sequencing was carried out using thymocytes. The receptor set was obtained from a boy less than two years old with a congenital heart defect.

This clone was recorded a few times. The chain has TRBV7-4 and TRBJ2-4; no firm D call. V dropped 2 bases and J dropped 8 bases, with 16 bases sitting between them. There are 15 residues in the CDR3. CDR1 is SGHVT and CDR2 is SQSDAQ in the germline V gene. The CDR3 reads CASSLIKSSSDIQYF. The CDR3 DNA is TGTGCCAGCAGCTTAATAAAGAGCTCTTCGGACATTCAGTACTTC.

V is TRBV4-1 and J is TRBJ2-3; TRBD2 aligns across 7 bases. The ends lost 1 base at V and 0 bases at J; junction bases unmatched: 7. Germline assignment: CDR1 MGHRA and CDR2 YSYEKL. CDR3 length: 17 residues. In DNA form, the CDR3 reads TGCGCCAGCAGCCAAGGACTAGCTGAGCCTAGCACAGATACGCAGTATTTT. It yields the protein CASSQGLAEPSTDTQYF.

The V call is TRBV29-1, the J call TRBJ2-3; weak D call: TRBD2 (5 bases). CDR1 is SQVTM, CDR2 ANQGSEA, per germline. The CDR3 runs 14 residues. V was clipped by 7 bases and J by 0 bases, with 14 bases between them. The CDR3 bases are TGCAGCGCCGTAGACTACAAAAGCACAGATACGCAGTATTTT. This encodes CSAVDYKSTDTQYF.

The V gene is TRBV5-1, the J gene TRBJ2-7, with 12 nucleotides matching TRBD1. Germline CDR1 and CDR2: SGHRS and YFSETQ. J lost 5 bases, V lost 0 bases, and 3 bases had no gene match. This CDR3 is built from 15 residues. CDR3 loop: CASSLGDRGRHEQYF. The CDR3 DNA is TGCGCCAGCAGCTTGGGGGACAGGGGGCGACACGAGCAGTACTTC.

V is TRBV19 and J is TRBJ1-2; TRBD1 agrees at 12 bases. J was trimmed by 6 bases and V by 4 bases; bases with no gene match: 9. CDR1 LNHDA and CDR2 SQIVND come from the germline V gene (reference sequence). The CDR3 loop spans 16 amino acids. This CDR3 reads CASSTPGQGALDGYTF. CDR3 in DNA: TGTGCCAGTAGTACTCCGGGACAGGGGGCGCTGGATGGCTACACCTTC.

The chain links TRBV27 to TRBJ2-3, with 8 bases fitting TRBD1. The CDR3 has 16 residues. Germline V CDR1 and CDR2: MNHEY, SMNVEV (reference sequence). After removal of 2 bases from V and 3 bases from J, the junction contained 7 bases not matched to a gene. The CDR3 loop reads CASSLRDRWNTDTQYF. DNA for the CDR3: TGTGCCAGCAGTTTAAGGGACAGGTGGAATACAGATACGCAGTATTTT.

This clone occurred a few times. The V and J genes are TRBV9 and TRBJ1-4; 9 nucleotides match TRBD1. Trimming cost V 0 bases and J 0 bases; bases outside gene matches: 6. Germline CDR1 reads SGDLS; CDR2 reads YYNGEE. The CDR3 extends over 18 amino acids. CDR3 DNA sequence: TGTGCCAGCAGCGTAGGCACAGGGGGCGGCGCAACTAATGAAAAACTGTTTTTT. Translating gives CASSVGTGGGATNEKLFF.

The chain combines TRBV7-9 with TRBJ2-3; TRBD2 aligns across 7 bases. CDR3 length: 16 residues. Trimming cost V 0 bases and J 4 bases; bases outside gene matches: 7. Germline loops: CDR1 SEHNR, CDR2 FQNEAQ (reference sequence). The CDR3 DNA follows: TGTGCCAGCAGCTTAGCTGGGGGGAGGGCCCCAGATACGCAGTATTTT. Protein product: CASSLAGGRAPDTQYF.

For the CDR3, the DNA is TGTGCCAGCAGTTTGGGACAGGGAGGGGTGAATGAGCAGTTCTTC. This sequence encodes CASSLGQGGVNEQFF. The chain carries TRBV28 and TRBJ2-1; 9 bases are a match to TRBD1. This CDR3 region has 15 residues. Germline CDR1 is MDHEN and CDR2 is SYDVKM. V was clipped by 3 bases and J by 7 bases; unmatched bases: 7.

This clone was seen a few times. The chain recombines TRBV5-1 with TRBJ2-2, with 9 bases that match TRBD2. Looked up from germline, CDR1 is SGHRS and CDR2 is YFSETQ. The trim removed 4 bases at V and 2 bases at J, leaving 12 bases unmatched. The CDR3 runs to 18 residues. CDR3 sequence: CASSPHGPLAGNTGELFF. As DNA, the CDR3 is TGCGCCAGCAGCCCACACGGGCCCCTAGCGGGAAACACCGGGGAGCTGTTTTTT.

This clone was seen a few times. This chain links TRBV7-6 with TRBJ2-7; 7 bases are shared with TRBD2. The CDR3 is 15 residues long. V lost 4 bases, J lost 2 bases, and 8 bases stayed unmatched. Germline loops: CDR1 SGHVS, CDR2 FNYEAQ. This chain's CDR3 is CASSSRAGSPYEQYF. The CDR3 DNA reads TGTGCCAGCAGCTCACGAGCGGGATCACCCTACGAGCAGTACTTC. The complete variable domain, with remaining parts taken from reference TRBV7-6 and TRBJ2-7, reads GAGVSQSPRYKVTKRGQDVALRCDPISGHVSLYWYRQALGQGPEFLTYFNYEAQQDKSGLPNDRFSAERPEGSISTLTIQRTEQRDSAMYRCASSSRAGSPYEQYFGPGTRLTVT.

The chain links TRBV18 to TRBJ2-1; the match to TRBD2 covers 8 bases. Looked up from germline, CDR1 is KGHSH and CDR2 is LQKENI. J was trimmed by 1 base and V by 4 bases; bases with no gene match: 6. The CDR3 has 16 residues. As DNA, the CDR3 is TGTGCCAGCTCACTAGAGCGGGAGCAATCCTACAATGAGCAGTTCTTC. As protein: CASSLEREQSYNEQFF.

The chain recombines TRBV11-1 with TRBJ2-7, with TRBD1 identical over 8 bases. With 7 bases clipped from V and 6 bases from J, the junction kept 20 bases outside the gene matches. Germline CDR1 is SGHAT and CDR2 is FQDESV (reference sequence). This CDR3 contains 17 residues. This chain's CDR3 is CASNHLRPRQGRGEQYF. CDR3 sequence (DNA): TGTGCCAGCAACCATTTGAGGCCCAGACAGGGGAGAGGCGAGCAGTACTTC.

CDR3 sequence: CASSIPRLAHRGGGYEQYF. DNA for the CDR3: TGTGCCAGTAGTATCCCCCGTCTAGCCCACAGGGGAGGAGGCTACGAGCAGTACTTC. The genes are TRBV19 and TRBJ2-7, with a possible D match to TRBD1 (7 bases). Per germline, CDR1 LNHDA and CDR2 SQIVND (reference sequence). Trimming stripped 3 bases from V and 3 bases from J, with 27 bases between. The CDR3 contains 19 residues.

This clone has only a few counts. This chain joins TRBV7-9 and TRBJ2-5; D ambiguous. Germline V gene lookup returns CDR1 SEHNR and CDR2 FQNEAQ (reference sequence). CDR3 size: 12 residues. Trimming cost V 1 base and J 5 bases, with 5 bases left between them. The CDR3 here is CASSLVFETQYF. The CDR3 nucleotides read TGTGCCAGCAGCTTAGTATTCGAGACCCAGTACTTC.

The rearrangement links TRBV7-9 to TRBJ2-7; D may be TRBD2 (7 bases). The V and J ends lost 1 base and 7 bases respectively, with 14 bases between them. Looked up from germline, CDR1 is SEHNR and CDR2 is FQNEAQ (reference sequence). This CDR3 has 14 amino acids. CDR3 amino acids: CASSLGPAGAEQYF. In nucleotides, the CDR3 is TGTGCCAGCAGCTTAGGCCCCGCGGGGGCAGAGCAGTACTTC.

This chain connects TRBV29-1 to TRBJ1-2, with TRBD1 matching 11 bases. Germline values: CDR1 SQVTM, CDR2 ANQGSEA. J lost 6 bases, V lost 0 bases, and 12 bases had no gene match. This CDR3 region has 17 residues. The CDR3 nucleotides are TGCAGCGTTGAAGATAGGGGGGACAGGGGGGAGGTTGATGGCTACACCTTC. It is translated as CSVEDRGDRGEVDGYTF.

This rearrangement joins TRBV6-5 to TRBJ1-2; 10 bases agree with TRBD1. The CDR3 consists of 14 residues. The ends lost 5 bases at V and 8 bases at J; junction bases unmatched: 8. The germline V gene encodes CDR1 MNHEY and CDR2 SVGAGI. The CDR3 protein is CASSRGWTGGGYTF. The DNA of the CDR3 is TGTGCCAGCAGTCGCGGGTGGACAGGGGGAGGCTACACCTTC.

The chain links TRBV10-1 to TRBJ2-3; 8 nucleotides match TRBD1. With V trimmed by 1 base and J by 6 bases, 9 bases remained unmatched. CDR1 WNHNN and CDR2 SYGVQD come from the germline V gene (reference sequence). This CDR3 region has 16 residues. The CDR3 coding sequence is TGCGCCAGCAGTGAGTGCCCCGGACAGGGAGCGGATACGCAGTATTTT. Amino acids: CASSECPGQGADTQYF.

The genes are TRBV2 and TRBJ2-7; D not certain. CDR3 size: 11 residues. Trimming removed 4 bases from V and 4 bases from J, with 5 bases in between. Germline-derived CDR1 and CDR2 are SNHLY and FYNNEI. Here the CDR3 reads CASSAGYEQYF. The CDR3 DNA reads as TGTGCCAGCAGTGCCGGTTACGAGCAGTACTTC. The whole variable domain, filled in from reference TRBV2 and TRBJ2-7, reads EPEVTQTPSHQVTQMGQEVILRCVPISNHLYFYWYRQILGQKVEFLVSFYNNEISEKSEIFDDQFSVERPDGSNFTLKIRSTKLEDSAMYFCASSAGYEQYFGPGTRLTVT.

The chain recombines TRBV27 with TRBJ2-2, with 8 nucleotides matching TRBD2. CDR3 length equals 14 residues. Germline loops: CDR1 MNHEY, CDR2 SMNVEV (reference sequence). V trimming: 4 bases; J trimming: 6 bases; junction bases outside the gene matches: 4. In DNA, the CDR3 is TGTGCCAGCAGTTCGGAACTAGCGGCCGGGGAGCTGTTTTTT. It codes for CASSSELAAGELFF.

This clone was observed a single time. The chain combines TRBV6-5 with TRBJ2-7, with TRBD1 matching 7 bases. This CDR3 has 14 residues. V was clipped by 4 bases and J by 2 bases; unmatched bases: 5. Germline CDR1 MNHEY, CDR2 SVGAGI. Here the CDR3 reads CASSWTDRPYEQYF. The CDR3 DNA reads TGTGCCAGCAGTTGGACGGACAGGCCCTACGAGCAGTACTTC.

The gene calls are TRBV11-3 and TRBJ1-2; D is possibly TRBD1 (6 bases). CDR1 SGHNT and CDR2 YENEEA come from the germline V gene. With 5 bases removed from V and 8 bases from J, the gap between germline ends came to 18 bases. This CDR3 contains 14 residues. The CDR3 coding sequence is TGTGCCAGCAGCGTACTACAGGGAAGGAGAGGCTACACCTTC. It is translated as CASSVLQGRRGYTF.

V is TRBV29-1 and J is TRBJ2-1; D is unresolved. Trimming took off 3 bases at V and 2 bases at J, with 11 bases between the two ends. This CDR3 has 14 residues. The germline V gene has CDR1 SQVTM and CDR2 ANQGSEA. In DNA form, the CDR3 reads TGCAGCGTTGATTCTCTCGCGCCCTACAATGAGCAGTTCTTC. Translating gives CSVDSLAPYNEQFF.

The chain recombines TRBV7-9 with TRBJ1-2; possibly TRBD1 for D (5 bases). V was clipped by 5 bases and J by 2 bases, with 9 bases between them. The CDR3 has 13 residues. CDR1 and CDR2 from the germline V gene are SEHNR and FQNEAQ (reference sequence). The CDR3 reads CASSRTPNYGYTF. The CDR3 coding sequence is TGTGCCAGCAGCCGGACACCCAACTATGGCTACACCTTC. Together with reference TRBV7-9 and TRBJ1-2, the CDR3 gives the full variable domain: DTGVSQNPRHKITKRGQNVTFRCDPISEHNRLYWYRQTLGQGPEFLTYFQNEAQLEKSRLLSDRFSAERPKGSFSTLEIQRTEQGDSAMYLCASSRTPNYGYTFGSGTRLTVV.

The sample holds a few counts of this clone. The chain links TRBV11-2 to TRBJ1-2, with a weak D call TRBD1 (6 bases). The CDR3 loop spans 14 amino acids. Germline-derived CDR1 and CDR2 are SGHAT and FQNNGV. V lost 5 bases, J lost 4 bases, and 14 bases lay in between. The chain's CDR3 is CASSPRTDFYGYTF. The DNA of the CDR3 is TGTGCCAGCAGCCCCCGGACAGATTTCTATGGCTACACCTTC.

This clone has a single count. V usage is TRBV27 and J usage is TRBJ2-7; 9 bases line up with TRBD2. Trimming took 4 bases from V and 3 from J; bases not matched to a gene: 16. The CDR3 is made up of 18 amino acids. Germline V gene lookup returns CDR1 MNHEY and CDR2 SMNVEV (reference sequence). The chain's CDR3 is CASSSGDRLADRYYEQYF. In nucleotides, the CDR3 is TGTGCCAGCAGTTCCGGGGACAGACTAGCGGACCGGTACTACGAGCAGTACTTC.